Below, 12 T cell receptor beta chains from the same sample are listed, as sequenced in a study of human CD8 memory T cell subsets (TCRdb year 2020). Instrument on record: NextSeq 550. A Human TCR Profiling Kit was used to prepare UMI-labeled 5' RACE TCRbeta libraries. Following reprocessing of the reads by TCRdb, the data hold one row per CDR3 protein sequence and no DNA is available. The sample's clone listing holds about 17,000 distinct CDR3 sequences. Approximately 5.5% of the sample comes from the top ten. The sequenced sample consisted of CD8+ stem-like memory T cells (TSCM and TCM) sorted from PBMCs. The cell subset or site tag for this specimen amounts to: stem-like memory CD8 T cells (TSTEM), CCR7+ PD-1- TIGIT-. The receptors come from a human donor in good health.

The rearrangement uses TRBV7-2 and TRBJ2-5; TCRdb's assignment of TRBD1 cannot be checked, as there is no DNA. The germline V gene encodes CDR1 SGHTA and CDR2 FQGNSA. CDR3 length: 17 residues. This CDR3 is CASSPTPQGAPRETQYF. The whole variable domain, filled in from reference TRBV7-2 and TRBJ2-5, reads GAGVSQSPSNKVTEKGKDVELRCDPISGHTALYWYRQSLGQGLEFLIYFQGNSAPDKSGLPSDRFSAERTGGSVSTLTIQRTQQEDSAVYLCASSPTPQGAPRETQYFGPGTRLLVL.

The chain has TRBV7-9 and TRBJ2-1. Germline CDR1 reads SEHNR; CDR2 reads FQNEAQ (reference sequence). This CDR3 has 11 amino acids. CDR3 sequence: CASRNYYEQFF.

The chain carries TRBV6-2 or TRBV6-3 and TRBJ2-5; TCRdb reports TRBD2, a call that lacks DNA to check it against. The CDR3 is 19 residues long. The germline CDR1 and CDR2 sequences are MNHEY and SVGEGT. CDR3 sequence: CASSYAGLAGGATKETQYF.

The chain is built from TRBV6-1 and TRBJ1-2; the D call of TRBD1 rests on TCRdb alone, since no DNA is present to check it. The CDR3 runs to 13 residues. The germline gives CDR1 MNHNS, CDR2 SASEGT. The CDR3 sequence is CASSGQGSYGYTF.

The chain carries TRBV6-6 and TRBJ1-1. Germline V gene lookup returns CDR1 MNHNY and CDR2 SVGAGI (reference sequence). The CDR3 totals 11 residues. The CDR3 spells CASSARAEAFF.

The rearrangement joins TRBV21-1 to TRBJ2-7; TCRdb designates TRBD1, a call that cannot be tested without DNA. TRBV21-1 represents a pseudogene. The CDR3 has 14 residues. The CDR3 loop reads CASSRTGPAYEQYF.

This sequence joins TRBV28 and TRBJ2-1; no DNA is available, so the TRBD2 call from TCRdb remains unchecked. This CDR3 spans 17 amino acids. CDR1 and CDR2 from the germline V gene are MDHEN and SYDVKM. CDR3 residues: CASSTLLAGGPYNEQFF.

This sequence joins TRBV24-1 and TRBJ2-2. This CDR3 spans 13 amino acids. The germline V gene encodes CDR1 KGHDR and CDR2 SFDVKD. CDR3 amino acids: CAILDKNTGELFF.

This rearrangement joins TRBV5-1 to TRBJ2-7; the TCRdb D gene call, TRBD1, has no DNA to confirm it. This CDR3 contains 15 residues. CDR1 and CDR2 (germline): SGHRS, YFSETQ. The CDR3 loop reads CASSLETSRTYEQYF. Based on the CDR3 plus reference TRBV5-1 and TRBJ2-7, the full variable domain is KAGVTQTPRYLIKTRGQQVTLSCSPISGHRSVSWYQQTPGQGLQFLFEYFSETQRNKGNFPGRFSGRQFSNSRSEMNVSTLELGDSALYLCASSLETSRTYEQYFGPGTRLTVT.

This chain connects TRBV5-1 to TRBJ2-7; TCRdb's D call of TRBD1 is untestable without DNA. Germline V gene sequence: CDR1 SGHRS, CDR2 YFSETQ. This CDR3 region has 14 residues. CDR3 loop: CASSAGQGSYEQYF.

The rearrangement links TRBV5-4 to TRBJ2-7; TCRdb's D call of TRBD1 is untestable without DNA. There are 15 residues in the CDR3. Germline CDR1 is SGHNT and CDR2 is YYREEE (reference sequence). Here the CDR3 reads CASTEGDRGSREQYF.

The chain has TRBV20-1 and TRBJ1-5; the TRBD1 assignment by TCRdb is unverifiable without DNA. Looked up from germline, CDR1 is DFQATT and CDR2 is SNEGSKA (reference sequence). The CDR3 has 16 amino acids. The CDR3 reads CSARDLGGSGNQPQHF.